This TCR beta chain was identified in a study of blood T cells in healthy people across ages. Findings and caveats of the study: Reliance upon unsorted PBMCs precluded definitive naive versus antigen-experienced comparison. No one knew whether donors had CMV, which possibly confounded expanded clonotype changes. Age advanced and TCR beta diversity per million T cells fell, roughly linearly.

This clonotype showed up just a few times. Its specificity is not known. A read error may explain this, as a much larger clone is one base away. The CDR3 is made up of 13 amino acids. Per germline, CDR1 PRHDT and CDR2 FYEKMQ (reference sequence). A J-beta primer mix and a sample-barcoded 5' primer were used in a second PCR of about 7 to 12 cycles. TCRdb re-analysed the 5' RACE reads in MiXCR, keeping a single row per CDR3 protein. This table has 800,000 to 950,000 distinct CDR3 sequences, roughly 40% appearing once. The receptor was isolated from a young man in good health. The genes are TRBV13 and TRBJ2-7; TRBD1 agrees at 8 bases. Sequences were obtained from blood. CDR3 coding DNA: TGTGCCGGCAGCCCCGGGACAGGATACGAGCAGTACTTC. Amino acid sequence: CAGSPGTGYEQYF.